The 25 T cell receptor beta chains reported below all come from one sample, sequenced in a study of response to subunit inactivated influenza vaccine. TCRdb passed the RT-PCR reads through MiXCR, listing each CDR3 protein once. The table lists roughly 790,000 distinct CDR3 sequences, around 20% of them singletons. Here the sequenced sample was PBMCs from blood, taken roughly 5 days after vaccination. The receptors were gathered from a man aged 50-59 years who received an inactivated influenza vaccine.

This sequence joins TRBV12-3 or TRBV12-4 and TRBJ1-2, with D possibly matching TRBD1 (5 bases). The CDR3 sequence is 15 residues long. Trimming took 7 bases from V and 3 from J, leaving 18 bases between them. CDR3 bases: TGTGCCAGCACTCCTCAGAGGGGACCCCACTATGGCTACACCTTC. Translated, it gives CASTPQRGPHYGYTF.

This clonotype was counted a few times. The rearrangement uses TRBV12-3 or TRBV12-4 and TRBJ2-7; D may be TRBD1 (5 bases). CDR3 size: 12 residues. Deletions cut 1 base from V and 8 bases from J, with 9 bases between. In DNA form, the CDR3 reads TGTGCCAGCAGTTTAGGGACAAGTCAGCAGTACTTC. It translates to CASSLGTSQQYF.

The CDR3 region has the DNA TGCGCCAGCAGCTTGGTGGGCAGGGGAGGGACTGAAGCTTTCTTT. Its protein is CASSLVGRGGTEAFF. V and J are TRBV5-1 and TRBJ1-1, with D perhaps matching TRBD1 (6 bases). CDR3 size: 15 residues. Germline V gives CDR1 SGHRS, CDR2 YFSETQ. The germline V and J ends were trimmed by 0 bases and 5 bases, with 14 bases remaining between them.

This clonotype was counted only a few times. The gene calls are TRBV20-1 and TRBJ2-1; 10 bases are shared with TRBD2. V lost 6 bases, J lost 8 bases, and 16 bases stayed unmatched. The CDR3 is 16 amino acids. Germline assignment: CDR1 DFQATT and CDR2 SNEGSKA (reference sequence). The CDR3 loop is CSAPDGLADTRDEQFF. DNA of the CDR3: TGCAGTGCCCCGGATGGACTAGCGGACACAAGGGATGAGCAGTTCTTC.

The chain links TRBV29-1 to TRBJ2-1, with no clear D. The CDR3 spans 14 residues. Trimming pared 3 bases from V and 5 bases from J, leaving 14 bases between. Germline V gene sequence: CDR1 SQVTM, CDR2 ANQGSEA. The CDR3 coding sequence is TGCAGCGTTGAGTTGCCCCCCAAGGACAATGAGCAGTTCTTC. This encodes CSVELPPKDNEQFF.

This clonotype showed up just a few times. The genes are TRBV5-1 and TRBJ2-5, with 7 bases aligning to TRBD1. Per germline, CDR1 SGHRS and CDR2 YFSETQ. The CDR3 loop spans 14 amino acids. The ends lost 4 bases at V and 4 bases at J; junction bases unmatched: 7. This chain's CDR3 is CASSVGDRGETQYF. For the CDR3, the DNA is TGCGCCAGCAGCGTAGGGGACAGAGGAGAGACCCAGTACTTC.

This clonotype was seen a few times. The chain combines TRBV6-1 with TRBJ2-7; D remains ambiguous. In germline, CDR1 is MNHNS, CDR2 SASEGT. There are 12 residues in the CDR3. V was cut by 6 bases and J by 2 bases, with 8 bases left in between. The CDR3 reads CASSRQTYEQYF. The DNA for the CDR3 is TGTGCCAGCAGCCGACAAACCTACGAGCAGTACTTC.

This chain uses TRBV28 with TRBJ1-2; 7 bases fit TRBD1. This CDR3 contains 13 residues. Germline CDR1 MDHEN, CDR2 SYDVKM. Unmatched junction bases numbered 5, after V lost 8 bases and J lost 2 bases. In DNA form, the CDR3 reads TGTGCCAGCTGGGACAGCAGGAACTATGGCTACACCTTC. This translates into CASWDSRNYGYTF.

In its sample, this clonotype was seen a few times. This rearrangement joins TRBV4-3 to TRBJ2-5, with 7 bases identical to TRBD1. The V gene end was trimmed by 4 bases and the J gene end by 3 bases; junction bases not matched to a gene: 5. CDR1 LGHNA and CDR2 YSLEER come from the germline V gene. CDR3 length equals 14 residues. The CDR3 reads CASSRRQGEETQYF. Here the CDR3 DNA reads TGCGCCAGCAGCCGAAGACAGGGCGAAGAGACCCAGTACTTC.

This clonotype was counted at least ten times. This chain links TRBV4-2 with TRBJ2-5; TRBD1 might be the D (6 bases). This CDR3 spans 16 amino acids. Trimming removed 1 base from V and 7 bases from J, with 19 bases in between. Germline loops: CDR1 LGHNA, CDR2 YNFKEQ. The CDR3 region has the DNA TGTGCCAGCAGCCAAGGGTCCAGGGGTGGATCGGGGACCCAGTACTTC. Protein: CASSQGSRGGSGTQYF.

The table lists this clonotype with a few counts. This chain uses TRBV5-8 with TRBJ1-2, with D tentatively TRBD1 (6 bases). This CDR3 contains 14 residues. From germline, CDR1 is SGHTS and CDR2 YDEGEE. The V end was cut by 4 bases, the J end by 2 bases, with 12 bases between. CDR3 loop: CASSMGRGNYGYTF. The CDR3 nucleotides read TGTGCCAGCAGCATGGGTAGGGGGAACTATGGCTACACCTTC.

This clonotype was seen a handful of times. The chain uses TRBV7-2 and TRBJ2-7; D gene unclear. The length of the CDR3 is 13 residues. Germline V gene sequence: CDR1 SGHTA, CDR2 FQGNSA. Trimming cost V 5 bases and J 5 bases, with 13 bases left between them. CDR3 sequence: CASSIQDRDEQYF. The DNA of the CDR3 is TGTGCCAGCAGCATCCAGGACCGAGACGAGCAGTACTTC.

Here the CDR3 reads CASSHGQGYEAFF. Written as DNA, the CDR3 is TGTGCCAGCAGCCATGGACAGGGTTATGAAGCTTTCTTT. The V and J genes are TRBV4-2 and TRBJ1-1, with 8 bases that match TRBD1. The germline V gene has CDR1 LGHNA and CDR2 YNFKEQ. The CDR3 length is 13 residues. The V segment lost 3 bases and the J segment 7 bases; nucleotides outside the gene matches: 4.

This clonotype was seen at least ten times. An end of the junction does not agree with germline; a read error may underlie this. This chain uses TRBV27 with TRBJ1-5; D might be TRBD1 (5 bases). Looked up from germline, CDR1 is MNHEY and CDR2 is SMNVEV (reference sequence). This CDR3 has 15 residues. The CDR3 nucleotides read TGTGCCAGCAGTTTATTGGGGGATAGCGATCAGCCCCAGCATTTT. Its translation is CASSLLGDSDQPQHF.

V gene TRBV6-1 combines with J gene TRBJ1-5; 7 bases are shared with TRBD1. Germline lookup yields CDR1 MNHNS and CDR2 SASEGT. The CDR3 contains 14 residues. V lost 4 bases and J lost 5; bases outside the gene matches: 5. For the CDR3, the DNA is TGTGCCAGCAGTGTCCGGGACAGAGATCAGCCCCAGCATTTT. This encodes CASSVRDRDQPQHF.

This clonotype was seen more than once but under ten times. The CDR3 DNA is TGTGCCAGCAGCCAACGACAAGGGGCCGAAAAACTGTTTTTT. Protein sequence: CASSQRQGAEKLFF. The chain has TRBV7-9 and TRBJ1-4; TRBD1 might be the D (5 bases). The CDR3 has 14 amino acids. The germline V gene has CDR1 SEHNR and CDR2 FQNEAQ (reference sequence). V lost 5 bases, J lost 8 bases, and 15 bases lay in between.

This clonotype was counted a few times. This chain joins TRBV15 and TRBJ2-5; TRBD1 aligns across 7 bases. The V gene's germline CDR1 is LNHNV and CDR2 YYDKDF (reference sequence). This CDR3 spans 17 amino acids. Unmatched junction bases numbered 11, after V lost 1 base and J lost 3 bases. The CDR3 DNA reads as TGTGCCACCAGCAGAGGGACAGGACTGCAACAGAAAGAGACCCAGTACTTC. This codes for CATSRGTGLQQKETQYF.

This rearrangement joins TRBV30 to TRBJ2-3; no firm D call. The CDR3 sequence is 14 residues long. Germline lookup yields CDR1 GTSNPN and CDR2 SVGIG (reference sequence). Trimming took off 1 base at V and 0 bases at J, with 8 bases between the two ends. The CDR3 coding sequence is TGTGCCTGGAGTGAGTCTAGTAGCACAGATACGCAGTATTTT. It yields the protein CAWSESSSTDTQYF.

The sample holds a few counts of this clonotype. The CDR3 region has the DNA TGCGCCAGTGCCGCCGGGACAGGAACCTACGAGCAGTACTTC. Protein: CASAAGTGTYEQYF. This chain uses TRBV5-1 with TRBJ2-7; 8 bases map to TRBD1. The CDR3 is 14 amino acids. Losses at the gene ends were 8 bases for V and 2 bases for J; bases not matched to a gene: 9. In germline, CDR1 is SGHRS, CDR2 YFSETQ.

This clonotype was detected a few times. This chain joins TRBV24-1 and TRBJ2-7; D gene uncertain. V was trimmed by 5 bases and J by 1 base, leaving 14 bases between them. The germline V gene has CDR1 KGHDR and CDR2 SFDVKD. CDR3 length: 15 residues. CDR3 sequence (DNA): TGTGCCACCAGTGCAGACACCTATCTTTCCTACGAGCAGTACTTC. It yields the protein CATSADTYLSYEQYF.

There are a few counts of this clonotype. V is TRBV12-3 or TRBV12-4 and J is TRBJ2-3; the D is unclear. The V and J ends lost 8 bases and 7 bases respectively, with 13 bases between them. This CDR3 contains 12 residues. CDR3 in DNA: TGTGCCAGCCGAGTTTCACAAAATACGCAGTATTTT. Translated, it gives CASRVSQNTQYF.

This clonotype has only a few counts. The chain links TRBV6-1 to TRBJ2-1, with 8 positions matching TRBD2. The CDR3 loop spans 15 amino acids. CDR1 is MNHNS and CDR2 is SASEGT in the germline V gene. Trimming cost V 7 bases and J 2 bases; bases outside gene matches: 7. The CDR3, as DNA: TGTGCCAGCACCAATCTAGCGGGTCCCTACAATGAGCAGTTCTTC. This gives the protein CASTNLAGPYNEQFF.

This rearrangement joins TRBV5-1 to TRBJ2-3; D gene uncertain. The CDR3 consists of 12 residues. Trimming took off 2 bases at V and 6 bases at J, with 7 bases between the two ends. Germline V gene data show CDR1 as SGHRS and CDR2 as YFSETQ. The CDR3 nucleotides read TGCGCCAGCAGCTTTGACGCGGATACGCAGTATTTT. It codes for CASSFDADTQYF.

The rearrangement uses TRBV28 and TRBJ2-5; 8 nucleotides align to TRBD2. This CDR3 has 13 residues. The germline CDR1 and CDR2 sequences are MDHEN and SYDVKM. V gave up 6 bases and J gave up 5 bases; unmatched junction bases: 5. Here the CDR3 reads CASRVAGFETQYF. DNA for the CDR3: TGTGCCAGCAGGGTAGCGGGATTTGAGACCCAGTACTTC.

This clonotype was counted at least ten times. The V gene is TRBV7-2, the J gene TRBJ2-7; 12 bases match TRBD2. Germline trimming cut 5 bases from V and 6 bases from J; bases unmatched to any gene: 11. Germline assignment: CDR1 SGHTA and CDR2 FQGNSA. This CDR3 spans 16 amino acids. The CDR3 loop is CASSTSRRLAGAEQYF. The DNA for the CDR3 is TGTGCCAGCAGCACCTCCCGGAGACTAGCGGGAGCCGAGCAGTACTTC.